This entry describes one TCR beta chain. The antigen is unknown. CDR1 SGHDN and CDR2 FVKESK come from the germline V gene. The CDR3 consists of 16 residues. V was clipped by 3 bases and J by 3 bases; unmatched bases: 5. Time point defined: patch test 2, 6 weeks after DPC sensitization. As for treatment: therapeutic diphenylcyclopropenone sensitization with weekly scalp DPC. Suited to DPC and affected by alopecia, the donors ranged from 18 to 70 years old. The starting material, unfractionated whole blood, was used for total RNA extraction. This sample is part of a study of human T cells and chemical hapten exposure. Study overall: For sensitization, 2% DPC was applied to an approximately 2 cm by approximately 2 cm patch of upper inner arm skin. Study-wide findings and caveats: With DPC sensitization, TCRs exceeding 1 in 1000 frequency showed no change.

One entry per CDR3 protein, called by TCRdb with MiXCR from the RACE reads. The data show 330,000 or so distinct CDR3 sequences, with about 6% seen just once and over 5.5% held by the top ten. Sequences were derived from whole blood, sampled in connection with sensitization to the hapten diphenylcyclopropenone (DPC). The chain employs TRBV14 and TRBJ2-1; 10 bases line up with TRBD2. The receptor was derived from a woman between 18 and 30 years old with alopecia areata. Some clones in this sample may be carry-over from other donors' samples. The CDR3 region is CASSQLSGGFYNEQFF. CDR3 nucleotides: TGTGCCAGCAGCCAGCTTAGCGGGGGGTTCTACAATGAGCAGTTCTTC.